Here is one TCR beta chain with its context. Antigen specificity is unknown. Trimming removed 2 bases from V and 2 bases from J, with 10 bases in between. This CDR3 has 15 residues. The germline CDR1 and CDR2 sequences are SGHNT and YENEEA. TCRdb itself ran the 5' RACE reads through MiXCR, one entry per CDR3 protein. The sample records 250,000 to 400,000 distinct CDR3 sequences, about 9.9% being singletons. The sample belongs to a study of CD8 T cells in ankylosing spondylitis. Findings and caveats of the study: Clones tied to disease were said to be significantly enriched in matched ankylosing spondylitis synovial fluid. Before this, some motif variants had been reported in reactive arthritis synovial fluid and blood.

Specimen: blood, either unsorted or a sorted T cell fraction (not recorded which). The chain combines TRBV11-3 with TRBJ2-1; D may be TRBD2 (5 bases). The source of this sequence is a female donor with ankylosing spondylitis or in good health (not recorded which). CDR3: CASSLIGRAYNEQFF. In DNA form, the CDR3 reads TGTGCCAGCAGCTTAATTGGGCGGGCCTACAATGAGCAGTTCTTC.